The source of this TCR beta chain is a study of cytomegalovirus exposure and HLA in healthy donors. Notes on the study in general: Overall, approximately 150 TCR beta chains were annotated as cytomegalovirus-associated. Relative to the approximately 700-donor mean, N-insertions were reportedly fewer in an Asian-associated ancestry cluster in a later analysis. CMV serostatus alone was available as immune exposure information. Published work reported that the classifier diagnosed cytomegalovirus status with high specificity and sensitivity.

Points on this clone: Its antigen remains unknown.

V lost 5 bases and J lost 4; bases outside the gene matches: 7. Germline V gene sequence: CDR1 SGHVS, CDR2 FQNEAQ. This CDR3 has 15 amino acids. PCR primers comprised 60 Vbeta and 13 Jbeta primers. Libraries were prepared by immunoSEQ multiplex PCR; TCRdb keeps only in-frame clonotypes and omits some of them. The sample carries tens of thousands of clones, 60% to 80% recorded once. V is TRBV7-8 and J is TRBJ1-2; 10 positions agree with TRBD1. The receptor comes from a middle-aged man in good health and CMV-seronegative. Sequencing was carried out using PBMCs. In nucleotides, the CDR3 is TGTGCCAGCAGCCCGACGACAGGGGGCGTCTATGGCTACACCTTC. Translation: CASSPTTGGVYGYTF.